Listed below are T cell receptor beta chains from one sample, sequenced in a study of control samples from healthy donors and cancer patients. Sequencing was performed with immunoSEQ multiplex PCR; in TCRdb, only in-frame clones are kept and a portion is missing. The table lists 70,000 to 95,000 clones, approximately 89% of them singletons. Input material: blood. The receptors shown here come from a man aged 45-65 years in good health. CDR3s leave out the opening cysteine and the closing phenylalanine or tryptophan. The order of the fields is V gene, J gene, CDR3 protein.

v_gene: TRBV28; j_gene: TRBJ2-5; CDR3aa: ASSFTTTPRETQY
v_gene: TRBV7-9; j_gene: TRBJ2-3; CDR3aa: ASSLANTSSTDTQY
v_gene: TRBV7-9; j_gene: TRBJ2-2; CDR3aa: ASSLSSGNTGELF
v_gene: TRBV5-5; j_gene: TRBJ1-2; CDR3aa: ASSLVATATNYGYT
v_gene: TRBV18; j_gene: TRBJ2-4; CDR3aa: ASSPNTAAKNIQY
v_gene: TRBV18; j_gene: TRBJ2-2; CDR3aa: ASSPYRTTGELF
v_gene: TRBV10-3; j_gene: TRBJ1-5; CDR3aa: AITDSVNQPQH
v_gene: TRBV19; j_gene: TRBJ1-2; CDR3aa: ASSIGRTWNGYT
v_gene: TRBV7-9; j_gene: TRBJ1-2; CDR3aa: ASSLDGAPVNGYT
v_gene: TRBV5-6; j_gene: TRBJ1-6; CDR3aa: ASSLARASLLH
v_gene: TRBV20-1; j_gene: TRBJ2-5; CDR3aa: SASHPGGGQETQY
v_gene: TRBV18; j_gene: TRBJ1-1; CDR3aa: ASSPLAGTNKNTEAF
v_gene: TRBV19; j_gene: TRBJ2-1; CDR3aa: ASSIRLAGWDNEQF
v_gene: TRBV18; j_gene: TRBJ1-5; CDR3aa: ASSPQYNQPQH
v_gene: TRBV24-1; j_gene: TRBJ1-1; CDR3aa: ATSDSRESLKAF
v_gene: TRBV6-2/TRBV6-3; j_gene: TRBJ2-1; CDR3aa: ASSYTYEQF
v_gene: TRBV7-9; j_gene: TRBJ1-6; CDR3aa: ASSLGAGGLPLH
v_gene: TRBV9; j_gene: TRBJ2-5; CDR3aa: ASSPHTPGLKSEETQY
v_gene: TRBV5-1; j_gene: TRBJ1-5; CDR3aa: ASSWVMGQPQH
v_gene: TRBV6-1; j_gene: TRBJ1-6; CDR3aa: ASRGGTENSPLH
v_gene: TRBV7-2; j_gene: TRBJ1-1; CDR3aa: ASSFGQGGTEAF
v_gene: TRBV5-1; j_gene: TRBJ1-4; CDR3aa: ASSLYRGTNEKLF
v_gene: TRBV27; j_gene: TRBJ1-4; CDR3aa: ASSSGVGKLF
v_gene: TRBV18; j_gene: TRBJ1-2; CDR3aa: ASSPSPGTGKYGYT
v_gene: TRBV11-3; j_gene: TRBJ2-2; CDR3aa: ASSLGWELF
v_gene: TRBV18; j_gene: TRBJ2-1; CDR3aa: ASSPSGGPGNEQF
v_gene: TRBV7-3; j_gene: TRBJ1-6; CDR3aa: ASSSGGVGSPLH
v_gene: TRBV7-6; j_gene: TRBJ2-2; CDR3aa: ASSLLTGTGASEGGGELF
v_gene: TRBV10-3; j_gene: TRBJ1-4; CDR3aa: AISGRAPGITNEKLF
v_gene: TRBV19; j_gene: TRBJ2-3; CDR3aa: ASSTRTGGGTDTQY
v_gene: TRBV13; j_gene: TRBJ1-2; CDR3aa: ASSPRQGSNYGYT
v_gene: TRBV3-1/TRBV3-2; j_gene: TRBJ1-3; CDR3aa: ASSRPGPTWANTIY
v_gene: TRBV7-9; j_gene: TRBJ1-1; CDR3aa: ASSVLGENTEAF
v_gene: TRBV5-4; j_gene: TRBJ2-1; CDR3aa: ASSSPPGPDYNEQF
v_gene: TRBV23-1; j_gene: TRBJ1-1; CDR3aa: ASSQSTRGNTEAF
v_gene: TRBV5-1; j_gene: TRBJ1-2; CDR3aa: ASSPRDRGLYYGYT
v_gene: TRBV12-5; j_gene: TRBJ1-5; CDR3aa: ASGTGVSNQPQH
v_gene: TRBV18; j_gene: TRBJ2-5; CDR3aa: ASSRGLAGEETQY
v_gene: TRBV19; j_gene: TRBJ2-4; CDR3aa: ASSIVGGWGKNIQY
v_gene: TRBV10-3; j_gene: TRBJ1-6; CDR3aa: AISESLLTGPLH
v_gene: TRBV6-5; j_gene: TRBJ1-3; CDR3aa: ASSPRANTIY
v_gene: TRBV5-1; j_gene: TRBJ1-4; CDR3aa: ASSLAGGTTNEKLF
v_gene: TRBV9; j_gene: TRBJ1-1; CDR3aa: ASSVDPLNTEAF
v_gene: TRBV6-5; j_gene: TRBJ2-3; CDR3aa: ASSYAPGGTDTQY
v_gene: TRBV15; j_gene: TRBJ2-7; CDR3aa: ATSRDQSGSALYEQY
v_gene: TRBV27; j_gene: TRBJ2-2; CDR3aa: ASDRTGVCTGELF
v_gene: TRBV5-8; j_gene: TRBJ1-5; CDR3aa: ASSVDRFPVRDQPQH
v_gene: TRBV11-2; j_gene: TRBJ1-4; CDR3aa: ASSSPRGRYEKLF